The clone carrying this T cell receptor beta chain was detected ten times or more. The V and J ends lost 3 bases and 2 bases, in that order; junction bases with no gene match: 3. The germline CDR1 and CDR2 sequences are DFQATT and SNEGSKA (reference sequence). The CDR3 has 15 amino acids. The data were obtained in a study of T cells in Graves' hyperthyroidism and ophthalmopathy. The TCR beta CDR3 regions underwent amplification using RNA transcripts as the source. Using the HTBI primer set, a first-round RT-PCR was run on the TCR CDR3. In TCRdb, the multiplex PCR reads were re-called with MiXCR into one record per CDR3 protein. The repertoire holds fewer than 450,000 distinct CDR3 sequences, with roughly a sixth as singletons.

The clonotype originates from a woman aged 30 to 39 with Graves' hyperthyroidism that later progressed to Graves' ophthalmopathy. V usage is TRBV20-1 and J usage is TRBJ2-3, with 12 bases fitting TRBD2. Sample: blood. The CDR3 sequence: CSASGLAGSTDTQYF. In DNA form, the CDR3 reads TGCAGTGCTAGCGGACTAGCGGGATCCACAGATACGCAGTATTTT.